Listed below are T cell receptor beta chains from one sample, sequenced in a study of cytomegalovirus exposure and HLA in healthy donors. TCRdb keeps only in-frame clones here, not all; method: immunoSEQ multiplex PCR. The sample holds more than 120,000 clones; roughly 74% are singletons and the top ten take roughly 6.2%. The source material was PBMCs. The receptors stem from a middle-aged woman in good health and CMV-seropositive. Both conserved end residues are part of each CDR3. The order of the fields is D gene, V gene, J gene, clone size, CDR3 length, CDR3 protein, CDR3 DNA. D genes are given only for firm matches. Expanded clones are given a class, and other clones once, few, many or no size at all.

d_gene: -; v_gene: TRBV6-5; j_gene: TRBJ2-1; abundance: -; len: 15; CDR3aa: CASSPTPRSYNEQFF; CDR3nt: TGTGCCAGCAGTCCTACTCCTCGCTCCTACAATGAGCAGTTCTTC
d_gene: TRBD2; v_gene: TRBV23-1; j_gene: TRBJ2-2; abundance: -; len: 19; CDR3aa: CASSQSEVGRAGGDRELFF; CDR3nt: TGCGCCAGCAGTCAATCGGAGGTAGGGAGGGCGGGAGGTGACCGGGAGCTGTTTTTT
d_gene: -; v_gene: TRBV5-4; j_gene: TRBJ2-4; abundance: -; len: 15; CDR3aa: CASRGGPEAKNIQYF; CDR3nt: TGTGCCAGCCGTGGCGGGCCGGAGGCCAAAAACATTCAGTACTTC
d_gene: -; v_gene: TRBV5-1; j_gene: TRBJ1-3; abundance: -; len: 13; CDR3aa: CASSLDSGNTIYF; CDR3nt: TGCGCCAGCAGCTTGGACAGTGGAAACACCATATATTTT
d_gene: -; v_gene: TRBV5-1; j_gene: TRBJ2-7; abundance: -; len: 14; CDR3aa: CASSPRLNSYEQYF; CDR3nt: TGCGCCAGCAGCCCTCGACTAAACTCCTACGAGCAGTACTTC
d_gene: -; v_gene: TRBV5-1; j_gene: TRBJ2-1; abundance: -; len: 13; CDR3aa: CASSLVPDNEQFF; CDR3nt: TGCGCCAGCAGCTTGGTCCCGGACAATGAGCAGTTCTTC
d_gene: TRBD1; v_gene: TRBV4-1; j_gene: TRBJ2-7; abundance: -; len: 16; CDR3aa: CASSYRGTGGIYEQYF; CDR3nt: TGCGCCAGCAGCTATAGAGGTACAGGGGGTATCTACGAGCAGTACTTC
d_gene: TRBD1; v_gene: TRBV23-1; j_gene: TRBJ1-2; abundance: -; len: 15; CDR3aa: CASSHSSTGGDGYTF; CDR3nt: TGCGCCAGCAGTCATTCCAGTACAGGGGGCGATGGCTACACCTTC
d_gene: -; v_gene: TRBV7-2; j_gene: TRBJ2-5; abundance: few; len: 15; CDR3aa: CASSLARGLRETQYF; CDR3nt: TGTGCCAGCAGCTTAGCGCGAGGACTTAGAGAGACCCAGTACTTC
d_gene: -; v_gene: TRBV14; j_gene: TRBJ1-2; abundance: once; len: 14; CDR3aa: CASSLGQFLYGYTF; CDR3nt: TGTGCCAGCAGCCTCGGACAGTTTTTATATGGCTACACCTTC
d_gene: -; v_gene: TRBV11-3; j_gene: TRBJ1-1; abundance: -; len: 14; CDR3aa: CASSLDGLGTEAFF; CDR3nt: TGTGCCAGCAGCTTAGATGGGCTGGGCACTGAAGCTTTCTTT
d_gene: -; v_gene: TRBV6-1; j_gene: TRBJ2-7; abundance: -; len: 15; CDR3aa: CASSEAGARAYEQYF; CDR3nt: TGTGCCAGCAGTGAAGCGGGTGCCAGGGCCTACGAGCAGTACTTC
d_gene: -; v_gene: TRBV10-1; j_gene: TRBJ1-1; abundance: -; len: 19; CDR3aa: CANRSGEFFLPFLNTEAFF; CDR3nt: TGCGCCAATCGGTCAGGGGAATTTTTCCTCCCCTTTTTGAACACTGAAGCTTTCTTT
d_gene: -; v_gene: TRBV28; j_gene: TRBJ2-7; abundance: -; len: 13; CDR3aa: CASSLSNAYEQYF; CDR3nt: TGTGCCAGCAGTTTATCTAACGCCTACGAGCAGTACTTC
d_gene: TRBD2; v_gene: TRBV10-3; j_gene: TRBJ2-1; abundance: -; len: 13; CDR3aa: CATTGLASHEQFF; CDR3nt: TGTGCCACGACGGGACTAGCGTCCCATGAGCAGTTCTTC